Presented here are 17 T cell receptor beta chains from one specimen sequenced in a study of shared clonotypes between healthy human individuals. Repertoires were generated with immunoSEQ multiplex PCR, while TCRdb's copy carries only in-frame clones and drops some. The repertoire holds 2,500,000 or so clones, with roughly 93% as singletons. Material: naive CD4+ T cells from PBMCs. Indicated subset: CD45RA+ positively selected. These receptors were collected from a man younger than 30 in good health. Some clones in this sample may be carry-over from other donors' samples.

The rearrangement uses TRBV9 and TRBJ2-7; D is perhaps TRBD2 (5 bases). The germline gives CDR1 SGDLS, CDR2 YYNGEE. Deletions cut 0 bases from V and 6 bases from J, with 19 bases between. CDR3 length equals 16 residues. The CDR3 sequence is CASSVGLQIEEGEQYF. CDR3 DNA sequence: TGTGCCAGCAGCGTAGGTCTACAGATCGAAGAGGGCGAGCAGTACTTC.

The chain has TRBV28 and TRBJ2-7, with D unclear. The germline CDR1 and CDR2 sequences are MDHEN and SYDVKM. The germline V and J ends were trimmed by 4 bases and 6 bases, with 25 bases remaining between them. This CDR3 has 17 residues. The CDR3: CASSSLLLARVGFEQYF. CDR3 bases: TGTGCCAGCAGTTCCCTCCTCCTCGCAAGAGTCGGATTCGAGCAGTACTTC. The variable domain in full, completed from reference TRBV28 and TRBJ2-7, reads DVKVTQSSRYLVKRTGEKVFLECVQDMDHENMFWYRQDPGLGLRLIYFSYDVKMKEKGDIPEGYSVSREKKERFSLILESASTNQTSMYLCASSSLLLARVGFEQYFGPGTRLTVT.

J is TRBJ1-1 and V is TRBV5-1, with D unclear. In germline, CDR1 is SGHRS, CDR2 YFSETQ. The V and J ends lost 5 bases and 1 base respectively, with 15 bases between them. This CDR3 contains 15 residues. The CDR3 protein is CASRFRVGPNTEAFF. DNA for the CDR3: TGCGCCAGCAGGTTTCGAGTGGGCCCGAACACTGAAGCTTTCTTT.

The V and J genes are TRBV28 and TRBJ2-1, with TRBD2 matching 8 bases. The CDR3 runs 15 residues. Trimming took 4 bases from V and 9 from J; bases not matched to a gene: 11. Germline V gene data show CDR1 as MDHEN and CDR2 as SYDVKM. The DNA for the CDR3 is TGTGCCAGCAGTTCCTCCACTAGCGGTTACGGTGAGCAGTTCTTC. Protein product: CASSSSTSGYGEQFF. Full variable domain (remainder filled in from reference TRBV28 and TRBJ2-1): DVKVTQSSRYLVKRTGEKVFLECVQDMDHENMFWYRQDPGLGLRLIYFSYDVKMKEKGDIPEGYSVSREKKERFSLILESASTNQTSMYLCASSSSTSGYGEQFFGPGTRLTVL.

Of note for this clone: Other DNA sequences of this sample code for an identical CDR3. The DNA of the CDR3 is TGCAGCGCCGGGACTAGCGCGTACAATGAGCAGTTCTTC. The encoded protein is CSAGTSAYNEQFF. The chain combines TRBV29-1 with TRBJ2-1; 10 bases map to TRBD2. V lost 7 bases and J lost 4; bases outside the gene matches: 4. The germline V gene encodes CDR1 SQVTM and CDR2 ANQGSEA. This CDR3 comprises 13 residues.

The chain couples TRBV28 to TRBJ1-5; 11 positions agree with TRBD1. V was clipped by 3 bases and J by 6 bases; unmatched bases: 7. In germline, CDR1 is MDHEN, CDR2 SYDVKM. There are 16 residues in the CDR3. The CDR3, as DNA: TGTGCCAGCAGTTTCCACGGGACAGGGGGTGGTCAGCCCCAGCATTTT. Protein product: CASSFHGTGGGQPQHF.

The V gene is TRBV4-2, the J gene TRBJ2-5, with a tentative D call TRBD2 (5 bases). Gene TRBJ2-7 matches the end of the DNA better, so the J call may be wrong. This CDR3 spans 16 amino acids. Germline CDR1 LGHNA, CDR2 YNFKEQ. CDR3 nucleotides: TGTGCCAGCAGCCAAGAGGAGCGGTCGAGCTCCTACGAGCAGTACTTC. Translated, it gives CASSQEERSSSYEQYF.

This chain connects TRBV5-1 to TRBJ2-5; TRBD1 or TRBD2 may be the D gene (6 bases each). V was pared by 0 bases and J by 9 bases, with 21 bases between. CDR1 is SGHRS and CDR2 is YFSETQ in the germline V gene. The length of the CDR3 is 16 residues. The CDR3 protein is CASSLASGGPGMAQYF. CDR3 DNA sequence: TGCGCCAGCAGCTTGGCCTCTGGGGGGCCAGGGATGGCCCAGTACTTC.

To note about this clone: With a much larger clone just one base away, this may be a read error. The chain links TRBV14 to TRBJ2-7; D may correspond to TRBD1 or TRBD2 (5 bases each). Trimming stripped 4 bases from V and 6 bases from J, with 13 bases between. Per germline, CDR1 SGHDN and CDR2 FVKESK. CDR3 length: 13 residues. As DNA, the CDR3 is TGTGCCAGCAGCCCGACGGGGCCGGGCGAGCAGTACTTC. Protein: CASSPTGPGEQYF. The whole variable domain, filled in from reference TRBV14 and TRBJ2-7, reads EAGVTQFPSHSVIEKGQTVTLRCDPISGHDNLYWYRRVMGKEIKFLLHFVKESKQDESGMPNNRFLAERTGGTYSTLKVQPAELEDSGVYFCASSPTGPGEQYFGPGTRLTVT.

This chain connects TRBV6-4 to TRBJ2-3; D possibly matches TRBD1 or TRBD2 (5 bases each). Trimming cost V 3 bases and J 6 bases, with 16 bases left between them. The CDR3 spans 15 residues. Germline V gene lookup returns CDR1 MRHNA and CDR2 SNTAGT. The chain's CDR3 is CASSDRPGPGDTQYF. In nucleotides, the CDR3 is TGTGCCAGCAGTGATCGTCCGGGGCCCGGGGATACGCAGTATTTT.

The chain joins TRBV7-9 to TRBJ2-7, with a possible D match to TRBD1 (5 bases). Between the trimmed V and J ends, which lost 2 bases and 2 bases, there was a span of 16 bases. From germline, CDR1 is SEHNR and CDR2 FQNEAQ (reference sequence). The CDR3 has 16 amino acids. CDR3 bases: TGTGCCAGCAGCTTATATCCCGCAGGGATGGCCTACGAGCAGTACTTC. Its translation is CASSLYPAGMAYEQYF.

The chain combines TRBV9 with TRBJ2-3; TRBD2 is a possible D gene (6 bases). Between the trimmed V and J ends, which lost 4 bases and 2 bases, there was a span of 8 bases. This CDR3 contains 13 residues. Germline V gene lookup returns CDR1 SGDLS and CDR2 YYNGEE. CDR3 DNA: TGTGCCAGCAGCAGGGACTTCACAGATACGCAGTATTTT. This gives the protein CASSRDFTDTQYF.

On this clone: The sample carries other DNA sequences with the same CDR3. The gene calls are TRBV7-2 and TRBJ2-7; D remains ambiguous. The CDR3 is 13 amino acids. V gave up 5 bases and J gave up 0 bases, with 8 bases separating them. The germline CDR1 and CDR2 sequences are SGHTA and FQGNSA. CDR3 nucleotides: TGTGCCAGCAGCCCAACGCGCTCCTACGAGCAGTACTTC. Its protein is CASSPTRSYEQYF.

V usage is TRBV28 and J usage is TRBJ2-5; 15 nucleotides match TRBD2. The germline V gene encodes CDR1 MDHEN and CDR2 SYDVKM. J gave up 6 bases and V 5 bases, and 10 bases lay outside the gene matches. The CDR3 consists of 17 residues. The CDR3 DNA sequence: TGTGCCAGCAGTCCAATCTTCGGGACTAGCGGGAGGCAGACCCAGTACTTC. Translating it yields CASSPIFGTSGRQTQYF. Full variable domain (remainder filled in from reference TRBV28 and TRBJ2-5): DVKVTQSSRYLVKRTGEKVFLECVQDMDHENMFWYRQDPGLGLRLIYFSYDVKMKEKGDIPEGYSVSREKKERFSLILESASTNQTSMYLCASSPIFGTSGRQTQYFGPGTRLLVL.

The chain has TRBV4-3 and TRBJ2-3; 8 nucleotides agree with TRBD1. V gave up 3 bases and J gave up 1 base; unmatched junction bases: 6. The CDR3 loop spans 16 amino acids. Germline V gene lookup returns CDR1 LGHNA and CDR2 YSLEER. The CDR3 protein is CASSQGTGGGTDTQYF. In DNA, the CDR3 is TGCGCCAGCAGCCAGGGAACAGGGGGAGGCACAGATACGCAGTATTTT.

The V and J genes are TRBV28 and TRBJ1-4, with D possibly being TRBD1 (5 bases). Trimming took 6 bases from V and 8 from J, leaving 13 bases between them. In germline, CDR1 is MDHEN, CDR2 SYDVKM. The CDR3 has 13 residues. DNA of the CDR3: TGTGCCAGCAGGATCGGGGGAAGGGAAAAACTGTTTTTT. Translation gives CASRIGGREKLFF.

The rearrangement uses TRBV19 and TRBJ2-3; D might be TRBD2 (6 bases). This CDR3 has 15 residues. Trimming cost V 5 bases and J 1 base, with 13 bases left between them. Germline CDR1 reads LNHDA; CDR2 reads SQIVND (reference sequence). CDR3 sequence (DNA): TGTGCCAGTAGTCTGTTGTCGGGGGGCACAGATACGCAGTATTTT. As protein: CASSLLSGGTDTQYF.